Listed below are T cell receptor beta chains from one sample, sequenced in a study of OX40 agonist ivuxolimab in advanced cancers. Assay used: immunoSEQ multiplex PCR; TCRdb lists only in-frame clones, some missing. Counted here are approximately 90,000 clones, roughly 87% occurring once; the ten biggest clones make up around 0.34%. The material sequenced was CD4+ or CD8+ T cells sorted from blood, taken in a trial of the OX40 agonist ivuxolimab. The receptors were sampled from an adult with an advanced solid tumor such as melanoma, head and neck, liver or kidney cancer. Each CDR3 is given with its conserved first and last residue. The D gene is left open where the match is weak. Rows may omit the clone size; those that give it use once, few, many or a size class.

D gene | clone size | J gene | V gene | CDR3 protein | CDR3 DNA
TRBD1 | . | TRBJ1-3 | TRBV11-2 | CASSFHDRVVNTIYF | TGTGCCAGCAGCTTCCATGACAGGGTGGTAAACACCATATATTTT
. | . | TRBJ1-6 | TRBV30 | CAWSRGAYNSPLHF | TGTGCCTGGAGTCGGGGGGCTTATAATTCACCCCTCCACTTT
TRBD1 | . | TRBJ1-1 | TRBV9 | CASSVAIQGARTEAFF | TGTGCCAGCAGCGTAGCCATACAGGGGGCGCGCACTGAAGCTTTCTTT
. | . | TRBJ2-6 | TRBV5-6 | CASSLLGKGTSGANVLTF | TGTGCCAGCAGCTTGTTGGGAAAAGGGACCTCTGGGGCCAACGTCCTGACTTTC
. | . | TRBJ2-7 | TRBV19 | CASRTLDGYEQYF | TGTGCCAGCAGAACTCTAGACGGCTACGAGCAGTACTTC
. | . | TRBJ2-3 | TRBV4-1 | CASSRGRARDGADTQYF | TGCGCCAGCAGCCGCGGAAGGGCCAGGGATGGAGCAGATACGCAGTATTTT
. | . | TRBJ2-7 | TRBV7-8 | CASSLGRNSYEQYF | TGTGCCAGCAGCTTGGGCAGAAACTCCTACGAGCAGTACTTC
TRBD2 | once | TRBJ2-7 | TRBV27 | CASSLWRGGTDYEQYF | TGTGCCAGCAGTTTATGGCGGGGGGGCACCGACTACGAGCAGTACTTC
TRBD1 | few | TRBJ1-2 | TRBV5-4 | CASSSQTGGADGYTF | TGTGCCAGCAGCAGTCAAACAGGGGGCGCGGATGGCTACACCTTC
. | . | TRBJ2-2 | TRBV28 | CASSRWSGELFF | TGTGCCAGCAGTCGGTGGTCCGGGGAGCTGTTTTTT
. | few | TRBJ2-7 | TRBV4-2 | CASSQVGGHRGTHEQYF | TGTGCCAGCAGCCAGGTGGGGGGGCACAGGGGAACTCACGAGCAGTACTTC
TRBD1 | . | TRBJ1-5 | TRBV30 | CAWSATGSGQPQHF | TGTGCCTGGAGTGCGACAGGGTCTGGGCAGCCCCAGCATTTT
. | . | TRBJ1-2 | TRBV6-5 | CASSYSGDSINYGYTF | TGTGCCAGCAGTTACTCGGGGGATTCGATTAACTATGGCTACACCTTC
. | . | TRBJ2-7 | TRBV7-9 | CASSLNGYEQYF | TGTGCCAGCAGCTTAAATGGCTACGAGCAGTACTTC